What follows are 2 T cell receptor beta chains derived from one specimen sequenced in a study of blood T cell repertoires in COVID-19. Method: immunoSEQ multiplex PCR; TCRdb's copy keeps in-frame clones and lacks some. The sample holds 120,000 or so clones, around 87% seen once. Sequenced: peripheral blood. The receptors here all came from an older woman with acute or convalescent COVID-19.

The chain has TRBV19 and TRBJ1-5; D unclear. V lost 2 bases, J lost 0 bases, and 8 bases lay in between. The CDR3 sequence is 15 residues long. From germline, CDR1 is LNHDA and CDR2 SQIVND (reference sequence). Written as DNA, the CDR3 is TGTGCCAGTAGTATAATGGAGAATAGCAATCAGCCCCAGCATTTT. It yields the protein CASSIMENSNQPQHF.

This chain connects TRBV6-6 to TRBJ1-6, with D perhaps TRBD1 (5 bases). Deletions cut 7 bases from V and 10 bases from J, with 11 bases between. Germline lookup yields CDR1 MNHNY and CDR2 SVGAGI (reference sequence). The CDR3 contains 12 residues. CDR3 in amino acids: CASNQGNSPLHF. CDR3 nucleotide sequence: TGTGCCAGCAACCAGGGTAACTCACCCCTCCACTTT.